Sequencing of this T cell receptor (beta chain) was carried out in a study of control samples from healthy donors and cancer patients. Sequencing was performed with immunoSEQ multiplex PCR; in TCRdb, only in-frame clones are kept and a portion is missing. This table has under 70,000 clones, about nine tenths appearing once. This CDR3 is 16 amino acids long. CDR1 and CDR2 from the germline V gene are SGHRS and YFSETQ. Trimming removed 4 bases at V and 7 bases at J, with 21 bases between. This chain joins TRBV5-1 and TRBJ2-1; D possibly matches TRBD1 or TRBD2 (7 bases each). Sequencing input: PBMCs. The receptor was isolated from a woman aged 45-59 years with colorectal cancer. DNA of the CDR3: TGCGCCAGCAGCCCCCAGGGGGGAGGGGACAGAAATGAGCAGTTCTTC. It codes for CASSPQGGGDRNEQFF. Full variable domain (outside the CDR3, taken from reference TRBV5-1 and TRBJ2-1): KAGVTQTPRYLIKTRGQQVTLSCSPISGHRSVSWYQQTPGQGLQFLFEYFSETQRNKGNFPGRFSGRQFSNSRSEMNVSTLELGDSALYLCASSPQGGGDRNEQFFGPGTRLTVL.